The following is a T cell receptor (beta chain) sequence with its context. Profiling relied on immunoSEQ multiplex PCR, and the TCRdb table lists in-frame clones only, not all of them. Of some 150,000 clones in the sample, around 80% were seen once. The data were taken from a study of blood T cell repertoires in COVID-19. V shed 8 bases and J 0 bases; nucleotides not matched to a gene: 12. Per germline, CDR1 SQVTM and CDR2 ANQGSEA. The length of the CDR3 is 15 residues. This sequence was found in a man aged 55 to 70 with acute or convalescent COVID-19. Sequencing input: peripheral blood. This sequence joins TRBV29-1 and TRBJ1-1; 7 positions match TRBD1. CDR3 loop: CSIWTGRSMNTEAFF. The CDR3, as DNA: TGCAGCATCTGGACAGGTCGTTCGATGAACACTGAAGCTTTCTTT.